These 31 T cell receptor beta chains came from one sample sequenced in a study of CD8+ T cells in alopecia areata. RNA, once extracted, was reverse transcribed into cDNA for use as the sequencing template. Produced via immunoSEQ multiplex PCR; TCRdb's table is partial and in-frame only. This sample has around 200,000 clones; roughly 60% occur once, and the top ten carry approximately 1.7%. Source: CD4+ T cells sorted from blood, taken at week 0. These TCRs come from a human donor with alopecia areata.

This sequence joins TRBV7-6 and TRBJ2-6; the D gene is possibly TRBD2 (7 bases). The germline CDR1 and CDR2 sequences are SGHVS and FNYEAQ. CDR3 length equals 15 residues. Trimming cost V 2 bases and J 4 bases, with 9 bases left between them. The CDR3 region is CASSLRGAGANVLTF. The DNA of the CDR3 is TGTGCCAGCAGCTTACGGGGGGCCGGGGCCAACGTCCTGACTTTC.

The chain joins TRBV29-1 to TRBJ1-1; the D is unclear. The germline CDR1 and CDR2 sequences are SQVTM and ANQGSEA. The CDR3 consists of 11 residues. With 2 bases removed from V and 5 bases from J, the gap between germline ends came to 6 bases. The CDR3 region has the DNA TGCAGCGTTGAACAGCTAACTGAAGCTTTCTTT. It is translated as CSVEQLTEAFF.

The chain employs TRBV30 and TRBJ2-3; no clear D gene. This CDR3 spans 12 amino acids. The germline CDR1 and CDR2 sequences are GTSNPN and SVGIG (reference sequence). CDR3 in amino acids: CARAVVGDTQYF. Here the CDR3 DNA reads TGTGCACGGGCGGTAGTCGGAGATACGCAGTATTTT.

This clone was counted a few times. The chain couples TRBV5-1 to TRBJ2-7; D unclear. The CDR3 covers 13 residues. Trimming cost V 4 bases and J 1 base, with 9 bases left between them. Germline V CDR1 and CDR2: SGHRS, YFSETQ. CDR3 protein: CASSVDGSYEQYF. The CDR3, as DNA: TGCGCCAGCAGCGTGGACGGTTCCTACGAGCAGTACTTC.

The genes are TRBV30 and TRBJ1-1, with unresolved D. Trimming removed 5 bases from V and 3 bases from J, with 10 bases in between. The CDR3 has 12 amino acids. Looked up from germline, CDR1 is GTSNPN and CDR2 is SVGIG (reference sequence). CDR3 region: CAWGNRDTEAFF. CDR3 coding DNA: TGTGCCTGGGGGAATCGGGACACTGAAGCTTTCTTT.

The chain couples TRBV5-1 to TRBJ2-3, with TRBD2 as a possible D gene (6 bases). The CDR3 has 15 residues. Germline V gives CDR1 SGHRS, CDR2 YFSETQ. V lost 2 bases to trimming and J lost 3 bases, with 13 bases between them. The CDR3 nucleotides are TGCGCCAGCAGCTTCAGGGACTGGATTACAGATACGCAGTATTTT. The encoded protein is CASSFRDWITDTQYF.

The chain uses TRBV6-5 and TRBJ2-1, with a possible D match to TRBD2 (6 bases). V lost 5 bases, J lost 2 bases, and 13 bases lay in between. Germline CDR1 and CDR2: MNHEY and SVGAGI. The CDR3 extends over 15 amino acids. The CDR3 region is CASSRDFTTYNEQFF. CDR3 nucleotide sequence: TGTGCCAGCAGTCGGGACTTCACTACCTACAATGAGCAGTTCTTC.

The chain combines TRBV2 with TRBJ2-1; 16 bases are a match to TRBD2. Unmatched junction bases numbered 12, after V lost 6 bases and J lost 4 bases. The CDR3 runs to 19 residues. CDR1 and CDR2 from the germline V gene are SNHLY and FYNNEI. CDR3: CASRGTPGLAGGRYNEQFF. In DNA, the CDR3 is TGTGCCAGCAGAGGTACCCCGGGACTAGCGGGGGGGCGGTACAATGAGCAGTTCTTC.

The genes are TRBV5-6 and TRBJ1-1; D unresolved. Germline-derived CDR1 and CDR2 are SGHDT and YYEEEE. V was clipped by 5 bases and J by 2 bases, with 13 bases between them. The CDR3 loop spans 14 amino acids. CDR3 sequence (DNA): TGTGCCAGCAGATATCGACGGATCAACACTGAAGCTTTCTTT. It translates to CASRYRRINTEAFF.

The gene calls are TRBV29-1 and TRBJ1-2; 7 nucleotides match TRBD1. Trimming at V came to 6 bases and at J to 4 bases, leaving 5 bases not matched to a gene. This CDR3 has 12 residues. CDR1 is SQVTM and CDR2 is ANQGSEA in the germline V gene. CDR3 nucleotides: TGCAGCGTGGTCCGGGACAGCTATGGCTACACCTTC. Translating gives CSVVRDSYGYTF.

CDR3 protein: CSVGPNEQFF. The CDR3 nucleotides are TGCAGCGTTGGCCCGAATGAGCAGTTCTTC. This sequence joins TRBV29-1 and TRBJ2-1, with D unclear. The CDR3 is made up of 10 amino acids. The V end lost 4 bases, the J end lost 7 bases, and 5 bases lay between the germline ends. Per the germline V gene, CDR1 is SQVTM and CDR2 is ANQGSEA.

This chain uses TRBV6-1 with TRBJ2-7; 9 bases are shared with TRBD1. V shed 6 bases, J shed 1 base, and the junction held 1 base outside the gene matches. The CDR3 runs to 13 residues. Germline assignment: CDR1 MNHNS and CDR2 SASEGT. The CDR3, as DNA: TGTGCCAGCAGGACAGGGGGTTCCTACGAGCAGTACTTC. The encoded protein is CASRTGGSYEQYF.

Only a few counts were recorded for this clone. In DNA, the CDR3 is TGCAGCGTTGGCCGGGTAGTAATGGAAGAGACCCAGTACTTC. It codes for CSVGRVVMEETQYF. This chain connects TRBV29-1 to TRBJ2-5; no clear D gene. From germline, CDR1 is SQVTM and CDR2 ANQGSEA. This CDR3 has 14 amino acids. The V and J ends lost 4 bases and 3 bases respectively, with 15 bases between them. Looking up the rest from reference TRBV29-1 and TRBJ2-5 gives the full variable domain: SAVISQKPSRDICQRGTSLTIQCQVDSQVTMMFWYRQQPGQSLTLIATANQGSEATYESGFVIDKFPISRPNLTFSTLTVSNMSPEDSSIYLCSVGRVVMEETQYFGPGTRLLVL.

The chain employs TRBV4-3 and TRBJ2-6; a possible D gene is TRBD2 (6 bases). With 4 bases removed from V and 0 bases from J, the gap between germline ends came to 13 bases. The CDR3 totals 17 residues. The V gene's germline CDR1 is LGHNA and CDR2 YSLEER. CDR3 bases: TGCGCCAGCAGCCGAGGGACTGCCAACTCTGGGGCCAACGTCCTGACTTTC. Translated, it gives CASSRGTANSGANVLTF.

CDR3 sequence: CASSSRQGAETQYF. CDR3 bases: TGCGCCAGCAGCAGCCGACAGGGGGCTGAGACCCAGTACTTC. This chain uses TRBV5-1 with TRBJ2-5, with TRBD1 matching over 10 bases. Germline-derived CDR1 and CDR2 are SGHRS and YFSETQ. CDR3 length: 14 amino acids. Germline trimming cut 4 bases from V and 5 bases from J; bases unmatched to any gene: 5.

The chain is built from TRBV7-2 and TRBJ2-7, with D tentatively TRBD2 (5 bases). Trimming took off 3 bases at V and 2 bases at J, with 14 bases between the two ends. CDR1 is SGHTA, CDR2 FQGNSA, per germline. The CDR3 length is 15 residues. In DNA, the CDR3 is TGTGCCAGCAGCTTGGACGGACTCCTAGCCTACGAGCAGTACTTC. This gives the protein CASSLDGLLAYEQYF.

V and J are TRBV4-1 and TRBJ2-3; D is ambiguous. Trimming removed 4 bases at V and 5 bases at J, with 4 bases between. CDR1 and CDR2 from the germline V gene are MGHRA and YSYEKL. There are 11 residues in the CDR3. CDR3 sequence: CASSREDTQYF. For the CDR3, the DNA is TGCGCCAGCAGCCGGGAAGATACGCAGTATTTT.

In regard to this clone: The sample contains more than one DNA sequence encoding this CDR3. The rearrangement uses TRBV5-1 and TRBJ2-5; D remains ambiguous. CDR1 and CDR2 (germline): SGHRS, YFSETQ. This CDR3 has 11 residues. The V gene lost 3 bases and the J gene lost 1 base, with 1 base spanning the gap. Here the CDR3 DNA reads TGCGCCAGCAGCTCCCAAGAGACCCAGTACTTC. This gives the protein CASSSQETQYF.

The V and J genes are TRBV2 and TRBJ2-7, with D maybe TRBD1 (6 bases). V lost 5 bases and J lost 7, with 21 bases in between. The length of the CDR3 is 15 residues. Germline CDR1 reads SNHLY; CDR2 reads FYNNEI. The chain's CDR3 is CASSLPRDRFREQYF. As DNA, the CDR3 is TGTGCCAGCAGTCTCCCCCGAGACAGGTTTCGGGAGCAGTACTTC.

The CDR3 DNA sequence: TGTGCCTGGAGAGTCAGGGCCTCCTACGAGCAGTACTTC. Encoded protein: CAWRVRASYEQYF. The rearrangement links TRBV30 to TRBJ2-7; maybe TRBD1 (5 bases). This CDR3 has 13 amino acids. Germline loops: CDR1 GTSNPN, CDR2 SVGIG (reference sequence). Trimming pared 3 bases from V and 0 bases from J, leaving 9 bases between.

The V call is TRBV25-1, the J call TRBJ2-1; D call uncertain. Germline CDR1 reads MGHDK; CDR2 reads SYGVNS. The CDR3 is made up of 12 amino acids. Trimming pared 5 bases from V and 7 bases from J, leaving 9 bases between. In DNA form, the CDR3 reads TGTGCCAGCAGTCTCTCCAGAAATGAGCAGTTCTTC. This gives the protein CASSLSRNEQFF.

This chain uses TRBV10-3 with TRBJ1-2, with 10 nucleotides matching TRBD1. This CDR3 is 14 amino acids long. Germline loops: CDR1 ENHRY, CDR2 SYGVKD. V gave up 4 bases and J gave up 7 bases; unmatched junction bases: 6. The CDR3 nucleotides are TGTGCCATCAGTGGACAGGGGGCGAGGGTTGGCTACACCTTC. Amino acids: CAISGQGARVGYTF.

V and J are TRBV7-9 and TRBJ2-2, with D perhaps matching TRBD1 (5 bases). Germline CDR1 is SEHNR and CDR2 is FQNEAQ (reference sequence). V lost 5 bases and J 0 bases, leaving 7 bases between the germline ends. This CDR3 has 14 amino acids. The CDR3 loop is CASSRQSNTGELFF. For the CDR3, the DNA is TGTGCCAGCAGCCGACAGTCGAACACCGGGGAGCTGTTTTTT.

Notes on this clone: Other DNA sequences in this specimen translate into the identical CDR3. The V and J genes are TRBV29-1 and TRBJ1-6, with 8 bases aligning to TRBD1. Trimming removed 5 bases from V and 8 bases from J; junction bases left unmatched: 5. The CDR3 consists of 13 residues. Germline CDR1 and CDR2: SQVTM and ANQGSEA. The CDR3 sequence: CSVSTGGDSPLHF. The CDR3 DNA follows: TGCAGCGTTTCCACAGGGGGTGATTCACCCCTCCACTTT.

The chain employs TRBV29-1 and TRBJ2-7, with 8 bases identical to TRBD2. Germline CDR1 is SQVTM and CDR2 is ANQGSEA. The CDR3 runs to 12 residues. With V trimmed by 6 bases and J by 5 bases, 6 bases remained unmatched. The CDR3 coding sequence is TGCAGCGTAGAGGGACTAGGGGACGAGCAGTACTTC. Residues: CSVEGLGDEQYF.

The chain combines TRBV4-3 with TRBJ2-5; tentatively, D is TRBD2 (5 bases). V was clipped by 0 bases and J by 4 bases, with 12 bases between them. CDR3 length: 15 amino acids. Germline lookup yields CDR1 LGHNA and CDR2 YSLEER. The CDR3 nucleotides are TGCGCCAGCAGCCAAGACCTCGGGGTTGCAGAGACCCAGTACTTC. Translated: CASSQDLGVAETQYF.

This clone was observed a few times. J is TRBJ2-1 and V is TRBV29-1; D is ambiguous. Germline assignment: CDR1 SQVTM and CDR2 ANQGSEA. The CDR3 contains 15 residues. V lost 5 bases and J lost 0, with 14 bases in between. The CDR3 DNA reads TGCAGCGTTAGTATCACTGGCAGCTCCTACAATGAGCAGTTCTTC. It specifies CSVSITGSSYNEQFF.

The V call is TRBV30, the J call TRBJ2-7; D unclear. The length of the CDR3 is 13 residues. Trimming pared 7 bases from V and 1 base from J, leaving 14 bases between. CDR1 GTSNPN and CDR2 SVGIG come from the germline V gene (reference sequence). CDR3 residues: CAFNNDRSYEQYF. The DNA of the CDR3 is TGTGCCTTCAACAACGATCGATCCTACGAGCAGTACTTC.

V usage is TRBV29-1 and J usage is TRBJ1-3; no reliable D call. V was cut by 4 bases and J by 6 bases, with 16 bases left in between. CDR3 size: 14 residues. The germline CDR1 and CDR2 sequences are SQVTM and ANQGSEA. The CDR3 protein is CSVVPPESKNTIYF. The DNA for the CDR3 is TGCAGCGTTGTGCCCCCAGAGTCCAAAAACACCATATATTTT.

This rearrangement joins TRBV30 to TRBJ1-6; 8 nucleotides agree with TRBD1. The CDR3 is 12 residues long. From germline, CDR1 is GTSNPN and CDR2 SVGIG (reference sequence). V shed 6 bases, J shed 10 bases, and the junction held 5 bases outside the gene matches. The CDR3 DNA reads as TGTGCCTGCGACAGGGGAAGCTCACCCCTCCACTTT. Amino acids: CACDRGSSPLHF.

This chain links TRBV5-1 with TRBJ2-1; maybe TRBD1 (6 bases). The V gene's germline CDR1 is SGHRS and CDR2 YFSETQ. The CDR3 consists of 14 residues. Trimming shortened V by 3 bases and J by 9 bases, and 16 bases separated the two germline ends. The CDR3 DNA is TGCGCCAGCAGCTCCCCTCTAACAGGGAGTGAGCAGTTCTTC. Amino acids: CASSSPLTGSEQFF. Full variable domain (outside the CDR3, taken from reference TRBV5-1 and TRBJ2-1): KAGVTQTPRYLIKTRGQQVTLSCSPISGHRSVSWYQQTPGQGLQFLFEYFSETQRNKGNFPGRFSGRQFSNSRSEMNVSTLELGDSALYLCASSSPLTGSEQFFGPGTRLTVL.